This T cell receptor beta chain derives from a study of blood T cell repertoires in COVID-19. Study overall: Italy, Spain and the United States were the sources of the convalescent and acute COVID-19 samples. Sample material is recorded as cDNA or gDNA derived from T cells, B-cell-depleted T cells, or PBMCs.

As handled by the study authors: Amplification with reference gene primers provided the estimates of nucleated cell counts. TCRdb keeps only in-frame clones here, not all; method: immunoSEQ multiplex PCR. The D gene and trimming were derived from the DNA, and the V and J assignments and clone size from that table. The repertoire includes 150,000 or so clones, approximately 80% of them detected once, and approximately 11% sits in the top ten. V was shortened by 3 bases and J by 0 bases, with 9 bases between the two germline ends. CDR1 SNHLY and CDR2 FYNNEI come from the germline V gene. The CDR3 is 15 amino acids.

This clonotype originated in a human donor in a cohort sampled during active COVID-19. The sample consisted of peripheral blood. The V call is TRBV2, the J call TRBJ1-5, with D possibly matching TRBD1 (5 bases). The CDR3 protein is CASSDREHSNQPQHF. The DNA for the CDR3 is TGTGCCAGCAGTGACAGGGAACATAGCAATCAGCCCCAGCATTTT.